This TCR beta chain was found in a study of cytomegalovirus exposure and HLA in healthy donors. The length of the CDR3 is 14 residues. The V and J ends lost 1 base and 11 bases respectively, with 18 bases between them. Germline values: CDR1 SGHTA, CDR2 FQGNSA. Assay: immunoSEQ multiplex PCR; the TCRdb copy retains only in-frame clones and omits some. The table shows around 200,000 clones, with 81% occurring only once. Study-level points and caveats: Under in vitro conditions, three CMV-associated chains were confirmed as specific for CMV antigens. Cytomegalovirus-associated TCR beta chains were listed, numbering 150 to 200.

Turning to this clone: Its antigen is undetermined.

The chain links TRBV7-2 to TRBJ2-7; perhaps TRBD2 as D (5 bases). Sequenced sample: PBMCs. The clonotype originates from a woman in her twenties or thirties in good health and CMV-seronegative. This chain's CDR3 is CASSLDPATTREYF. The CDR3 bases are TGTGCCAGCAGCTTAGACCCAGCCACGACGAGGGAGTACTTC.